The 5 T cell receptor beta chains presented below share a single source sample, sequenced in a study of blood T cell repertoires in COVID-19. Generated by immunoSEQ multiplex PCR, the TCRdb table keeps only in-frame clones and is missing some. The sample records under 100,000 clones, 80% to 95% being singletons. The sample consisted of peripheral blood. All receptors come from a woman aged 55-69 years with active COVID-19.

The chain uses TRBV7-7 and TRBJ2-2; tentatively, D is TRBD2 (5 bases). Trimming shortened V by 5 bases and J by 3 bases, and 13 bases separated the two germline ends. This CDR3 comprises 15 residues. Looked up from germline, CDR1 is SSHAT and CDR2 is FNYEAQ (reference sequence). The CDR3 loop reads CASSLGVRDTGELFF. CDR3 coding DNA: TGTGCCAGCAGCCTGGGAGTGAGAGACACCGGGGAGCTGTTTTTT.

This clone was detected only once. The V call is TRBV6-4, the J call TRBJ1-2, with unresolved D. The germline gives CDR1 MRHNA, CDR2 SNTAGT. This CDR3 has 12 amino acids. Trimming removed 11 bases from V and 5 bases from J, with 15 bases in between. The CDR3 reads CALISGLYGYTF. Here the CDR3 DNA reads TGTGCCTTGATCTCCGGTCTATATGGCTACACCTTC.

This clone came up once. The gene calls are TRBV5-1 and TRBJ1-6; D gene unclear. Trimming cost V 4 bases and J 5 bases, with 19 bases left between them. Germline V gives CDR1 SGHRS, CDR2 YFSETQ. The CDR3 totals 17 residues. In DNA form, the CDR3 reads TGCGCCAGCAGCCTTGAATTATTGGGCCTTAATAATTCACCCCTCCACTTT. Protein: CASSLELLGLNNSPLHF.

A single count supports this clone. CDR3 region: CASSQLAFSYEQYF. CDR3 nucleotide sequence: TGTGCCAGCAGCCAGTTAGCTTTTTCCTACGAGCAGTACTTC. The chain uses TRBV14 and TRBJ2-7; D remains unclear. From germline, CDR1 is SGHDN and CDR2 FVKESK. This CDR3 spans 14 amino acids. Trimming shortened V by 3 bases and J by 1 base, and 10 bases separated the two germline ends.

The chain employs TRBV10-2 and TRBJ1-5, with D possibly matching TRBD1 (6 bases). Germline lookup yields CDR1 WSHSY and CDR2 SAAADI. V dropped 6 bases and J dropped 2 bases, with 17 bases sitting between them. The CDR3 length is 16 residues. This CDR3 reads CASSKGGRGGNQPQHF. CDR3 nucleotide sequence: TGCGCCAGCAGCAAAGGGGGGCGGGGGGGCAATCAGCCCCAGCATTTT.